The 23 T cell receptor beta chains below were found in one sample sequenced in a study of Graves' ophthalmopathy and Graves' hyperthyroidism. TCR beta CDR3 regions were amplified from RNA transcripts. The library came from an HTBI-primed first-round RT-PCR and a second-round multiplex PCR. TCRdb called the multiplex PCR reads again in MiXCR, with one record for every CDR3 protein. The profile shows around 670,000 distinct CDR3 sequences, 40% of them singletons. The sequenced sample was peripheral blood. The receptors stem from an adult man with Graves' ophthalmopathy.

V is TRBV2 and J is TRBJ2-5, with TRBD1 matching 11 bases. The germline V gene encodes CDR1 SNHLY and CDR2 FYNNEI. Losses at the gene ends were 4 bases for V and 5 bases for J; bases not matched to a gene: 9. The CDR3 is made up of 16 amino acids. The CDR3 protein is CASSGLGQGGIETQYF. Here the CDR3 DNA reads TGTGCCAGCAGTGGGTTGGGACAGGGGGGTATTGAGACCCAGTACTTC.

As regards this clonotype: A much larger clonotype is one base distant, so this may be a read error. The rearrangement links TRBV7-9 to TRBJ1-5, with unresolved D. The CDR3 covers 13 residues. CDR1 SEHNR and CDR2 FQNEAQ come from the germline V gene (reference sequence). The germline V and J ends were trimmed by 1 base and 6 bases, with 7 bases remaining between them. The CDR3 here is CASSLEAGQPQHF. As DNA, the CDR3 is TGTGCCAGCAGCTTAGAGGCAGGTCAGCCCCAGCATTTT.

This chain joins TRBV7-2 and TRBJ2-2, with 10 nucleotides matching TRBD2. The trim removed 1 base at V and 6 bases at J, leaving 17 bases unmatched. CDR3 length: 20 amino acids. From germline, CDR1 is SGHTA and CDR2 FQGNSA. The CDR3 sequence is CASSLGLWTSGRRGPGELFF. The CDR3 nucleotides are TGTGCCAGCAGCTTAGGGTTATGGACTAGCGGCCGACGGGGTCCCGGGGAGCTGTTTTTT.

This clonotype was observed a single time. This chain joins TRBV18 and TRBJ2-5, with D perhaps matching TRBD1 (6 bases). Germline-derived CDR1 and CDR2 are KGHSH and LQKENI. Trimming cost V 6 bases and J 7 bases, with 24 bases left between them. The CDR3 length is 16 residues. CDR3 DNA sequence: TGTGCCAGCTCTCCGTTAACGGGACAAAGCGTGTTGACCCAGTACTTC. It translates to CASSPLTGQSVLTQYF.

Concerning this clonotype: This may be a read error: a much more frequent sequence differs by one nucleotide. This CDR3 reads CASSLRTSNSYEQYF. The CDR3 bases are TGTGCCAGCAGCTTAAGGACAAGCAACTCCTACGAGCAGTACTTC. The J gene is TRBJ2-7, the V gene TRBV7-2; D possibly corresponds to TRBD1 (5 bases). The CDR3 is 15 amino acids. Germline CDR1 SGHTA, CDR2 FQGNSA. Trimming stripped 2 bases from V and 0 bases from J, with 11 bases between.

The chain carries TRBV29-1 and TRBJ1-1; D ambiguous. The V gene's germline CDR1 is SQVTM and CDR2 ANQGSEA. The V end lost 8 bases, the J end lost 3 bases, and 10 bases lay between the germline ends. The CDR3 contains 11 residues. The CDR3 nucleotides are TGCAGCTTCCGGACGGACACTGAAGCTTTCTTT. Amino acids: CSFRTDTEAFF.

There are many counts of this clonotype. V is TRBV12-3 or TRBV12-4 and J is TRBJ1-6; D is uncertain. This CDR3 comprises 13 residues. V was shortened by 3 bases and J by 10 bases, with 10 bases between the two germline ends. Here the CDR3 DNA reads TGTGCCAGCAGTTTGGCTCCAGTGTCACCCCTCCACTTT. Its protein product is CASSLAPVSPLHF.

In this sample, this clonotype turned up a few times. The chain combines TRBV5-1 with TRBJ2-6; TRBD1 matches at 11 bases. The CDR3 is 17 residues long. The germline V gene encodes CDR1 SGHRS and CDR2 YFSETQ. J gave up 1 base and V 4 bases, and 4 bases lay outside the gene matches. Here the CDR3 DNA reads TGCGCCAGCAGCGCCGGACAGGGGGCGTCTGGGGCCAACGTCCTGACTTTC. It translates to CASSAGQGASGANVLTF.

This clonotype was seen at least ten times. The chain is built from TRBV7-8 and TRBJ2-2; D uncertain. Germline values: CDR1 SGHVS, CDR2 FQNEAQ. This CDR3 has 12 amino acids. Trimming took 5 bases from V and 6 from J, leaving 7 bases between them. The CDR3 region is CASSLPSGELFF. CDR3 nucleotides: TGTGCCAGCAGCCTGCCTTCCGGGGAGCTGTTTTTT.

The V call is TRBV5-6, the J call TRBJ1-6; tentative D call: TRBD1 (6 bases). Germline CDR1 and CDR2: SGHDT and YYEEEE. The CDR3 has 14 residues. V lost 7 bases and J lost 10, with 18 bases in between. CDR3 sequence: CASGQVGAGSPLHF. CDR3 sequence (DNA): TGTGCCAGCGGCCAAGTGGGGGCAGGCTCACCCCTCCACTTT.

This clonotype appeared many times. CDR3 DNA: TGTGCCAGCAGCGTAGGGGCAGCAGCTAACTATGGCTACACCTTC. It yields the protein CASSVGAAANYGYTF. The chain recombines TRBV9 with TRBJ1-2, with D unresolved. The V end lost 0 bases, the J end lost 0 bases, and 9 bases lay between the germline ends. From germline, CDR1 is SGDLS and CDR2 YYNGEE. CDR3 length equals 15 residues. The variable domain in full, completed from reference TRBV9 and TRBJ1-2, reads DSGVTQTPKHLITATGQRVTLRCSPRSGDLSVYWYQQSLDQGLQFLIQYYNGEERAKGNILERFSAQQFPDLHSELNLSSLELGDSALYFCASSVGAAANYGYTFGSGTRLTVV.

The chain recombines TRBV7-9 with TRBJ2-7, with D perhaps TRBD2 (6 bases). Germline V lookup: CDR1 SEHNR, CDR2 FQNEAQ (reference sequence). The CDR3 totals 14 residues. Trimming removed 6 bases from V and 0 bases from J, with 12 bases in between. This CDR3 reads CASRGGSSSYEQYF. The CDR3, as DNA: TGTGCCAGCAGGGGGGGATCGAGCTCCTACGAGCAGTACTTC.

This clonotype was seen repeatedly, ten times or more. The chain recombines TRBV7-8 with TRBJ1-1; D remains ambiguous. V lost 2 bases and J lost 11, with 18 bases in between. Germline values: CDR1 SGHVS, CDR2 FQNEAQ. This CDR3 has 14 residues. CDR3 nucleotides: TGTGCCAGCAGCTTATCGTCCCCACCAAGTCGGGCTTTCTTT. Amino acid sequence: CASSLSSPPSRAFF.

This clonotype appeared many times. The V and J genes are TRBV10-1 and TRBJ2-2; 7 bases fit TRBD1. CDR1 is WNHNN and CDR2 is SYGVQD in the germline V gene (reference sequence). This CDR3 is 13 amino acids long. V lost 8 bases, J lost 5 bases, and 5 bases stayed unmatched. The CDR3, as DNA: TGCGCCAGCGGCACAGGGGATACCGGGGAGCTGTTTTTT. It codes for CASGTGDTGELFF.

The chain carries TRBV10-3 and TRBJ2-5, with TRBD1 matching over 8 bases. Trimming at V came to 9 bases and at J to 5 bases, leaving 14 bases not matched to a gene. This CDR3 spans 15 amino acids. Germline-derived CDR1 and CDR2 are ENHRY and SYGVKD. CDR3 sequence reads: CAITSGQGPGETQYF. The DNA of the CDR3 is TGTGCCATTACGAGCGGACAGGGCCCGGGGGAGACCCAGTACTTC.

The chain recombines TRBV7-9 with TRBJ2-7; TRBD2 aligns across 7 bases. CDR1 SEHNR and CDR2 FQNEAQ come from the germline V gene (reference sequence). There are 15 residues in the CDR3. V was pared by 5 bases and J by 2 bases, with 9 bases of the junction left unmatched. In DNA form, the CDR3 reads TGTGCCAGCAGCCAATCGGGAAGCGGGACCTACGAGCAGTACTTC. As protein: CASSQSGSGTYEQYF.

This clonotype was seen more than once but under ten times. The chain carries TRBV25-1 and TRBJ1-1, with 9 bases identical to TRBD1. Looked up from germline, CDR1 is MGHDK and CDR2 is SYGVNS. V shed 8 bases, J shed 3 bases, and the junction held 7 bases outside the gene matches. The CDR3 is 14 amino acids. The chain's CDR3 is CASSLRTGDTEAFF. The CDR3 DNA sequence: TGTGCCAGCTCACTGCGGACAGGGGACACTGAAGCTTTCTTT.

The chain recombines TRBV5-1 with TRBJ2-5; 7 bases align to TRBD2. The CDR3 totals 14 residues. Germline lookup yields CDR1 SGHRS and CDR2 YFSETQ. Trimming cost V 6 bases and J 1 base; bases outside gene matches: 6. The CDR3 DNA follows: TGCGCCAGCACCCCGAGCGGGGCCCAAGAGACCCAGTACTTC. It encodes CASTPSGAQETQYF. Based on the CDR3 plus reference TRBV5-1 and TRBJ2-5, the full variable domain is KAGVTQTPRYLIKTRGQQVTLSCSPISGHRSVSWYQQTPGQGLQFLFEYFSETQRNKGNFPGRFSGRQFSNSRSEMNVSTLELGDSALYLCASTPSGAQETQYFGPGTRLLVL.

The J gene is TRBJ2-7, the V gene TRBV11-2; the D gene is possibly TRBD1 (6 bases). The CDR3 runs to 13 residues. Germline CDR1 is SGHAT and CDR2 is FQNNGV. The V end was cut by 8 bases, the J end by 3 bases, with 14 bases between. DNA for the CDR3: TGTGCCAGCTCCCATGGACAGCTCTACGAGCAGTACTTC. It translates to CASSHGQLYEQYF.

The chain couples TRBV25-1 to TRBJ2-2; 10 bases align to TRBD2. There are 14 residues in the CDR3. V shed 8 bases and J 0 bases; nucleotides not matched to a gene: 0. CDR1 and CDR2 (germline): MGHDK, SYGVNS. The CDR3 here is CASGTSANTGELFF. CDR3 coding DNA: TGTGCCAGCGGGACTAGCGCGAACACCGGGGAGCTGTTTTTT.

CDR3 residues: CASSLAAGGGQTQYF. The DNA for the CDR3 is TGTGCCAGCAGCTTGGCAGCGGGGGGCGGACAGACCCAGTACTTC. The gene calls are TRBV5-4 and TRBJ2-5; 9 nucleotides line up with TRBD2. Germline CDR1 is SGHNT and CDR2 is YYREEE (reference sequence). This CDR3 has 15 residues. V trimming: 0 bases; J trimming: 6 bases; junction bases outside the gene matches: 6.

CDR3 amino acids: CSASGLAGVLETQYF. For the CDR3, the DNA is TGCAGTGCTAGTGGACTAGCGGGAGTCCTTGAGACCCAGTACTTC. The rearrangement joins TRBV20-1 to TRBJ2-5; 13 bases map to TRBD2. Trimming at V came to 3 bases and at J to 5 bases, leaving 6 bases not matched to a gene. The CDR3 is 15 residues long. Germline CDR1 DFQATT, CDR2 SNEGSKA (reference sequence).

This clonotype appeared many times. The rearrangement uses TRBV29-1 and TRBJ2-5; D could derive from TRBD1 or TRBD2 (5 bases each). There are 14 residues in the CDR3. Trimming pared 4 bases from V and 5 bases from J, leaving 17 bases between. Germline V gene data show CDR1 as SQVTM and CDR2 as ANQGSEA. CDR3 bases: TGCAGCGTTGTTGGGGGATTGGTCACGGAGACCCAGTACTTC. It is translated as CSVVGGLVTETQYF.